This TCR beta chain was sequenced for a study of blood T cell repertoires in COVID-19. The authors' processing: The assay estimated nucleated cells by amplifying reference gene primers. Produced via immunoSEQ multiplex PCR; TCRdb's table is partial and in-frame only. V and J calls plus clone size are reproduced from that table; the DNA served to infer D and trimming. The sample contains 65,000 to 85,000 clones, roughly 89% of which appear only once. The germline V and J ends were trimmed by 5 bases and 0 bases, with 14 bases remaining between them. In germline, CDR1 is SGHTA, CDR2 FQGNSA. The CDR3 has 16 amino acids.

This receptor was taken from a human donor in a cohort sampled during active COVID-19. The chain uses TRBV7-2 and TRBJ1-3; no definite D call. Sequencing was performed on peripheral blood. The CDR3 loop reads CASSPGRLPSGNTIYF. The CDR3 coding sequence is TGTGCCAGCAGCCCAGGCCGGCTCCCCTCTGGAAACACCATATATTTT.